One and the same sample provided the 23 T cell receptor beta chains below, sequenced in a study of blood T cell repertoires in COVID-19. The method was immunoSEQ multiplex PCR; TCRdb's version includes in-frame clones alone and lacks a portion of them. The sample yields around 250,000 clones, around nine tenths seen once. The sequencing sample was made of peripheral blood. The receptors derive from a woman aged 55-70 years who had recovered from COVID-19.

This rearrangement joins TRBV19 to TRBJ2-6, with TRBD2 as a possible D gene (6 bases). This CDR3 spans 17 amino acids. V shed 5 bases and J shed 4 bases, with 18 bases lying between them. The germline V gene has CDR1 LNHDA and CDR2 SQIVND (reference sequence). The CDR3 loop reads CASSAHPGVAGANVLTF. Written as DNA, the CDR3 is TGTGCCAGTAGTGCCCACCCGGGGGTAGCGGGGGCCAACGTCCTGACTTTC.

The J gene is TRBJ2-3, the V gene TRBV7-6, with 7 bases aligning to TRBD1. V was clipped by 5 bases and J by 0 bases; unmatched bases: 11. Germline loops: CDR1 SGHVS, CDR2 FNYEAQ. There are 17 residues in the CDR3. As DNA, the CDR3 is TGTGCCAGCAGCCCCCAGGGGGTTGGGCTAAGCACAGATACGCAGTATTTT. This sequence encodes CASSPQGVGLSTDTQYF.

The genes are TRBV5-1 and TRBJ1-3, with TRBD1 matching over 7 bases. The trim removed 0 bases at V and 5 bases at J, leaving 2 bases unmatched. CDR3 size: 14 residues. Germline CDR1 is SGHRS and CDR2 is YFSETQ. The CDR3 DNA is TGCGCCAGCAGCTTGGAACAGGGGAGAAACACCATATATTTT. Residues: CASSLEQGRNTIYF. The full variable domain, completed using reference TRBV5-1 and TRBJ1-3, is KAGVTQTPRYLIKTRGQQVTLSCSPISGHRSVSWYQQTPGQGLQFLFEYFSETQRNKGNFPGRFSGRQFSNSRSEMNVSTLELGDSALYLCASSLEQGRNTIYFGEGSWLTVV.

CDR3 in amino acids: CASSPRGTGPYEQYF. Here the CDR3 DNA reads TGCGCCAGCAGCCCGAGGGGGACAGGGCCCTACGAGCAGTACTTC. J is TRBJ2-7 and V is TRBV4-1, with 9 bases fitting TRBD1. The CDR3 is 15 amino acids. The germline V gene has CDR1 MGHRA and CDR2 YSYEKL. J gave up 2 bases and V 4 bases, and 6 bases lay outside the gene matches.

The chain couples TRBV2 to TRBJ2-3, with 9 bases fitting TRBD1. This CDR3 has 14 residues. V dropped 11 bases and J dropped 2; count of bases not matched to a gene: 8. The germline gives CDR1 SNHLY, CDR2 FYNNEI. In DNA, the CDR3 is TGTGCCGGAAGGACAGGGGCTCCCACAGATACGCAGTATTTT. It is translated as CAGRTGAPTDTQYF.

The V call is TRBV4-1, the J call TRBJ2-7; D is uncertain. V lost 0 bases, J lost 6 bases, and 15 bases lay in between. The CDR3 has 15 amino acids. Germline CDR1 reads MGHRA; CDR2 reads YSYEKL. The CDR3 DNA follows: TGCGCCAGCAGCCAAGATCAATTAGCCGTGCGCGAGCAGTACTTC. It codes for CASSQDQLAVREQYF.

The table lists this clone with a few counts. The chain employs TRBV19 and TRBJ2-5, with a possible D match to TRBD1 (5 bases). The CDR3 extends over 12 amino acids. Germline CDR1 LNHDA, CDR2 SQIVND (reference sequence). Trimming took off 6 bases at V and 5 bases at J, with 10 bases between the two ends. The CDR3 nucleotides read TGTGCCAGTAGGGACAAGGAGGAGACCCAGTACTTC. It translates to CASRDKEETQYF.

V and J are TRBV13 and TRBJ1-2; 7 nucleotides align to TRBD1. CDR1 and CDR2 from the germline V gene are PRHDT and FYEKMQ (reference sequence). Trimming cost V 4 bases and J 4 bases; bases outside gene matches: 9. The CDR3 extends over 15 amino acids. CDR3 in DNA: TGTGCCAGCAGCTCCCAGGGACAGATTTTCTATGGCTACACCTTC. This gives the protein CASSSQGQIFYGYTF.

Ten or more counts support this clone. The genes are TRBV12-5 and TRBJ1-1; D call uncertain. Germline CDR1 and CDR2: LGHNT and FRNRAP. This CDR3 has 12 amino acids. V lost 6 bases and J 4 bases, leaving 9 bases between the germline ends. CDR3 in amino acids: CASGRGSTEAFF. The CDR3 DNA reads TGTGCTAGTGGCCGAGGTAGCACTGAAGCTTTCTTT.

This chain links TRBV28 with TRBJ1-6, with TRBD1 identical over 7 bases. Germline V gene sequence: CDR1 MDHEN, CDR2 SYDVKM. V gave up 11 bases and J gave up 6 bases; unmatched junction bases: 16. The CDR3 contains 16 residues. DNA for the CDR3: TGTGCCTGGTCTACTTTCAGGGGGATTGGTAATTCACCCCTCCACTTT. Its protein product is CAWSTFRGIGNSPLHF.

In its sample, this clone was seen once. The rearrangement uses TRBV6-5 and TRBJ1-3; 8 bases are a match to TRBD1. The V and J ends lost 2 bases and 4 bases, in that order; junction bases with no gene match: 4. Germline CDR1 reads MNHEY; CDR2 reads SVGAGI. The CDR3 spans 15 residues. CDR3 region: CASSYLGTGGNTIYF. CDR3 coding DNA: TGTGCCAGCAGTTACCTAGGGACAGGCGGAAACACCATATATTTT.

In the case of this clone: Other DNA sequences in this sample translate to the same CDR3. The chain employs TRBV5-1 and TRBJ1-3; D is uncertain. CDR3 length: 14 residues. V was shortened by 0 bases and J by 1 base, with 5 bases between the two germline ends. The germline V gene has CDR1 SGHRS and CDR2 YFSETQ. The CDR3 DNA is TGCGCCAGCAGCTTGGGCGGTTCTGGAAACACCATATATTTT. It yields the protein CASSLGGSGNTIYF.

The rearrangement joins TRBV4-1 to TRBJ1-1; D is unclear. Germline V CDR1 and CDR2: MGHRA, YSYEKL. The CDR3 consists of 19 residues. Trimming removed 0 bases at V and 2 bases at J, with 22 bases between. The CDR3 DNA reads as TGCGCCAGCAGCCAAGATTACTTGAGAGGGTCGAGGGTAAACACTGAAGCTTTCTTT. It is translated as CASSQDYLRGSRVNTEAFF.

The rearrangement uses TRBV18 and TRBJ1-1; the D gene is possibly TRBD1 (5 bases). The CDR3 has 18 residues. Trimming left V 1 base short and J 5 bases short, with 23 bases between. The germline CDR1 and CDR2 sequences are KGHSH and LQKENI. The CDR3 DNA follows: TGTGCCAGCTCACCACGGAATTTTAAGGGGTCTCCGAGAACTGAAGCTTTCTTT. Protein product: CASSPRNFKGSPRTEAFF.

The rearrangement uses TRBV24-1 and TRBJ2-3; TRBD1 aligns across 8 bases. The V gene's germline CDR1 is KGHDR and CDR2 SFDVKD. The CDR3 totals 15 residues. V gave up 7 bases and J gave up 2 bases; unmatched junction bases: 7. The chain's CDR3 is CATSPYRGNTDTQYF. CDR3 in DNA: TGTGCCACCAGCCCGTACAGGGGGAACACAGATACGCAGTATTTT.

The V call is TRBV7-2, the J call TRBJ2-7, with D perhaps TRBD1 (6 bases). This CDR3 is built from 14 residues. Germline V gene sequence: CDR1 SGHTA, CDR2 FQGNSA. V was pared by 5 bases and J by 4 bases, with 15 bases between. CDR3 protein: CASSGGSSRYEQYF. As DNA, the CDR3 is TGTGCCAGCAGCGGGGGCTCCTCAAGGTACGAGCAGTACTTC.

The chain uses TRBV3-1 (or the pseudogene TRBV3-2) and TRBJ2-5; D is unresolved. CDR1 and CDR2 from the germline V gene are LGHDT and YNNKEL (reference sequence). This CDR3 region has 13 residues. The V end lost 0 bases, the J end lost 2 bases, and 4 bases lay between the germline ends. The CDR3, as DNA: TGTGCCAGCAGCCAAGAATCGCAAGAGACCCAGTACTTC. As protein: CASSQESQETQYF.

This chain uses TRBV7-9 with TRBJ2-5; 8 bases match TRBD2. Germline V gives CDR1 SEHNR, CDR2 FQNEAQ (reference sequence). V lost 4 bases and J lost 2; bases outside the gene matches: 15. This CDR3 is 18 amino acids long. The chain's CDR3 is CASSSGGRSGSTQETQYF. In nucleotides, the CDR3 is TGTGCCAGCAGCTCCGGGGGGCGGAGCGGGAGCACACAAGAGACCCAGTACTTC. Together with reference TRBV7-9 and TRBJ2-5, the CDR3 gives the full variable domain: DTGVSQNPRHKITKRGQNVTFRCDPISEHNRLYWYRQTLGQGPEFLTYFQNEAQLEKSRLLSDRFSAERPKGSFSTLEIQRTEQGDSAMYLCASSSGGRSGSTQETQYFGPGTRLLVL.

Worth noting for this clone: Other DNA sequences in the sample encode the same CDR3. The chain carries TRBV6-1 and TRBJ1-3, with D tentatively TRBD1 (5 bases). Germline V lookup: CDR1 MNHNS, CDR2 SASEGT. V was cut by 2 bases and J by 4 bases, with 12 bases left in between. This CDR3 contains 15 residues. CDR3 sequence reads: CASSEQGSSGNTIYF. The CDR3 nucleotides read TGTGCCAGCAGTGAACAGGGATCCTCGGGAAACACCATATATTTT.

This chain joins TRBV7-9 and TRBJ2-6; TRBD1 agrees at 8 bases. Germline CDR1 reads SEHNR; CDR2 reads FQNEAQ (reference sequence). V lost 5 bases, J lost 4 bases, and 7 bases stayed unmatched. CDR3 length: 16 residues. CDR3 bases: TGTGCCAGCAGCCGGCCCAGGGGGCCCGGGGCCAACGTCCTGACTTTC. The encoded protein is CASSRPRGPGANVLTF.

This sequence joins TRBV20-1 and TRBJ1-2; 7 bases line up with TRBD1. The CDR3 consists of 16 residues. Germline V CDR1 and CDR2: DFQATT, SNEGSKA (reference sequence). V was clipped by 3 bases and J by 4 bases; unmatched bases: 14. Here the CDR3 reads CSASPLRQGIVYGYTF. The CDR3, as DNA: TGCAGTGCTAGTCCCCTTCGACAGGGTATAGTCTATGGCTACACCTTC.

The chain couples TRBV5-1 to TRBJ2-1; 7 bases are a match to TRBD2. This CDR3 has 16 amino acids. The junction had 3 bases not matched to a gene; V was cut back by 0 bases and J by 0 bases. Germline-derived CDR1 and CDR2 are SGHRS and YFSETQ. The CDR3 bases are TGCGCCAGCAGCTTGGAGCGGGGAGTCTCCTACAATGAGCAGTTCTTC. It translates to CASSLERGVSYNEQFF.

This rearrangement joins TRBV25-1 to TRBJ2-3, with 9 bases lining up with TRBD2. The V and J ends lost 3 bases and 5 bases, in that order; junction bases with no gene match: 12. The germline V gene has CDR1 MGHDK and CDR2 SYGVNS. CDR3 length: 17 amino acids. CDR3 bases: TGTGCCAGCAGTGAGCACCCCAGCGGGGGGCGGGGAGATACGCAGTATTTT. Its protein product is CASSEHPSGGRGDTQYF.